What follows is one T cell receptor (beta chain) and its context. What it recognizes is unknown. Germline V gene sequence: CDR1 MNHNS, CDR2 SASEGT. The CDR3 has 15 amino acids. V lost 1 base and J lost 7, with 11 bases in between. Only in-frame clones appear in the TCRdb table, and some are missing; sequencing was by immunoSEQ multiplex PCR. The sample carries some 130,000 clones, around 90% recorded once. This record belongs to a study of graft-versus-host responses after intestinal transplantation. Study summary: Recipients had transplants, and these were multivisceral, liver-intestinal, or isolated intestinal. After anti-thymocyte globulin induction, recipients took tacrolimus and steroids for around 3 years.

Findings and caveats of the study: Circulating GvH clones peaking coincided with falling HvG clones soon after transplant. The marrow of recipients harbored GvH clones, and ileum or blood showed some of them first.

This clonotype was sampled from a human donor who received an intestinal transplant. The sequenced sample was unstimulated CD4+ T cells sorted from spleen or lymph node cells, obtained before intestinal transplant. This chain connects TRBV6-1 to TRBJ1-6, with D tentatively TRBD1 (6 bases). CDR3 amino acids: CASSEEGVYNSPLHF. The CDR3 DNA follows: TGTGCCAGCAGTGAAGAGGGGGTTTACAATTCACCCCTCCACTTT.